These T cell receptor beta chains were read from a single sample in a study. TCRdb passed the 5' RACE reads through MiXCR, listing each CDR3 protein once. Of tens of thousands of distinct CDR3 sequences listed, around 26% are singletons. Sequenced sample: tumor-infiltrating memory CD4+ T cells sorted from the breast tumor. These receptors all come from a female donor with breast cancer. The CDR3 runs from the conserved cysteine through the conserved F or W. A D gene is named only where the DNA matches it firmly. Clone size is given for some rows only: seen once, a few or many times, or a class if the clone is expanded.

j_call clone_size d_call v_call cdr3_nt cdr3_aa
TRBJ1-1 . . TRBV7-2 TGTGCCAGCGCCGGGGGAGCCACCAAAGCTTTCTTT CASAGGATKAFF
TRBJ1-2 few . TRBV7-2 TGTGCCAGCAGCTTCCATCAGGCTGGCTACACCTTC CASSFHQAGYTF
TRBJ2-6 . TRBD1 TRBV6-1 TGTGCCAGCAGTGAATCGGGACAGGGGGCATCTGGGGCCAACGTCCTGACTTTC CASSESGQGASGANVLTF
TRBJ1-2 . . TRBV4-3 TGCGCCAGCAGCCAAGATGGGGCAGCTTCGGGGTATGGCTACACCTTC CASSQDGAASGYGYTF
TRBJ2-1 . . TRBV7-3 TGTGCCAGCAGCTTATCCCCGGGCGGTGAGCAGTTCTTC CASSLSPGGEQFF
TRBJ1-1 . . TRBV7-9 TGTGCCAGCAGCTCCTCGTTGGGTTTTGGTGTAACTGAAGCTTTCTTT CASSSSLGFGVTEAFF
TRBJ2-1 few . TRBV20-1 TGCAGTGCTACGTCGCAGAACGAGCAGTTCTTC CSATSQNEQFF
TRBJ1-2 . TRBD1 TRBV5-5 TGTGCCAGCAGTCAAGACAGGGGATACTATGGCTACACCTTC CASSQDRGYYGYTF
TRBJ2-3 . . TRBV7-8 TGCGCCAGCGCCCAAACCCGGCCGAGCGAGAAAGGGGATACGCAGTATTTT CASAQTRPSEKGDTQYF
TRBJ2-5 once TRBD2 TRBV2 TGTGCCAGCACCATCCCGGGACTAGCGGGAGAGACCCAGTACTTC CASTIPGLAGETQYF
TRBJ2-1 . . TRBV12-2 TGTGCAAGTCGCATGGGACAGGGGCATGAGCAGTTCTTC CASRMGQGHEQFF
TRBJ1-2 . . TRBV5-1 TGCGCCAGCGGCGCCCAGGACGCTAACTATGGCTACACCTTC CASGAQDANYGYTF
TRBJ1-4 . . TRBV18 TGTGCCAGCTCACCCGCACTGGGTAGTGCAACTAATGAAAAACTGTTTTTT CASSPALGSATNEKLFF
TRBJ1-1 . . TRBV4-3 TGCGCCAGCAGCCAAGGGGACCAATCCTACACTGAAGCTTTCTTT CASSQGDQSYTEAFF
TRBJ2-7 few TRBD1 TRBV6-5 TGTGCCAGCAGCCGGGACAGGGGAAACTACGAGCAGTACTTC CASSRDRGNYEQYF
TRBJ2-5 few TRBD1 TRBV18 TGTGCCAGCTCCCGGACAGGGGGCCAAGAGACCCAGTACTTC CASSRTGGQETQYF
TRBJ2-5 . . TRBV29-1 TGCAGCGTTCTGGGCATCTTCCTGGAGACCCAGTACTTC CSVLGIFLETQYF
TRBJ1-2 few . TRBV19 TGTGCCAGTAGTATGAGATCCGGGACCCTGGATGGCTACACCTTC CASSMRSGTLDGYTF
TRBJ2-5 few TRBD2 TRBV29-1 TGCAGCGGACAGAAGCGGGAGGGCCGAGGGGCCCAGTACTTC CSGQKREGRGAQYF
TRBJ2-1 . TRBD1 TRBV7-6 TGTGCTAGCAGCATAGACAGGGGGGATAAGCAGTTCTTC CASSIDRGDKQFF
TRBJ1-2 . . TRBV28 TGTGCCAGCAGTTTGGTCATCACTAACTATGGCTACACCTTC CASSLVITNYGYTF
TRBJ1-1 . . TRBV4-3 TGCGCCAGCAGCCAAGATTACGACAGGAGGAAAGCTTTCTTT CASSQDYDRRKAFF
TRBJ2-1 . TRBD1 TRBV5-1 TGCGCCAGCTGCCACCGGGACAGTACCTACAATGAGCAGTTCTTC CASCHRDSTYNEQFF
TRBJ2-5 . . TRBV28 TGTGCCAGCAGTTTCGCGTCGGGGGCCCAAGAGACCCAGTACTTC CASSFASGAQETQYF
TRBJ1-5 many . TRBV7-2 TGTGCCAGCAGCTTAGAGGTGGATCAGCCCCAGCATTTT CASSLEVDQPQHF
TRBJ2-3 . . TRBV9 TGTGCCAGCAGCGTACCCGGCACAGATACGCAGTATTTT CASSVPGTDTQYF